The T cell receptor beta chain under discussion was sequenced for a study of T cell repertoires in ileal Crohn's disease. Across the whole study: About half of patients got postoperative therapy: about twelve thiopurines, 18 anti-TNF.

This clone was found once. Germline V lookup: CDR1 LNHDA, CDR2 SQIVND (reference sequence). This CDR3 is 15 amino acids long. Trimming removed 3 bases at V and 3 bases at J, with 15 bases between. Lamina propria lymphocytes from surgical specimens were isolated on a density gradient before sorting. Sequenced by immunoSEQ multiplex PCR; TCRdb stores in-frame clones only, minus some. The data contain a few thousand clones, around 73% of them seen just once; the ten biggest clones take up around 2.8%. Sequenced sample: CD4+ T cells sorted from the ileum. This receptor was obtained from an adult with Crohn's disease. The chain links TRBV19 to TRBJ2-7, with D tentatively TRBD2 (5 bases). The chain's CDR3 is CASSMADLRLYEQYF. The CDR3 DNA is TGTGCCAGTAGTATGGCGGACTTGCGGCTCTACGAGCAGTACTTC.